The sequence of this TCR beta chain was determined in a study of PD-1 blockade in mismatch repair-deficient tumors. The overall study: Enrolled about 2013-2017, patients had progressing, pretreated mismatch repair-deficient cancers of around 12 types. Findings and caveats of the study: Tumor-resident clones, often absent from pretreatment blood, expanded after pembrolizumab and then contracted.

The CDR3 sequence is 14 residues long. V dropped 4 bases and J dropped 3 bases, with 16 bases sitting between them. Germline CDR1 and CDR2: GTSNPN and SVGIG (reference sequence). The TCR-sequenced patients were three responders to pembrolizumab. As concerns this clone: Its antigen is not known.

The repertoire was sequenced with immunoSEQ multiplex PCR; TCRdb's copy has only in-frame clones and lacks some. The repertoire holds 120,000 or so clones, with around 83% as singletons. V and J are TRBV30 and TRBJ2-7; D might be TRBD2 (6 bases). The source material was peripheral blood, sampled 44 weeks after starting pembrolizumab. The source is an adult with mismatch repair-deficient cancer. This CDR3 reads CAWKDSGTDYEQYF. DNA of the CDR3: TGTGCCTGGAAAGACTCCGGGACTGACTACGAGCAGTACTTC. Drawing the rest from reference TRBV30 and TRBJ2-7, the complete variable domain is SQTIHQWPATLVQPVGSPLSLECTVEGTSNPNLYWYRQAAGRGLQLLFYSVGIGQISSEVPQNLSASRPQDRQFILSSKKLLLSDSGFYLCAWKDSGTDYEQYFGPGTRLTVT.